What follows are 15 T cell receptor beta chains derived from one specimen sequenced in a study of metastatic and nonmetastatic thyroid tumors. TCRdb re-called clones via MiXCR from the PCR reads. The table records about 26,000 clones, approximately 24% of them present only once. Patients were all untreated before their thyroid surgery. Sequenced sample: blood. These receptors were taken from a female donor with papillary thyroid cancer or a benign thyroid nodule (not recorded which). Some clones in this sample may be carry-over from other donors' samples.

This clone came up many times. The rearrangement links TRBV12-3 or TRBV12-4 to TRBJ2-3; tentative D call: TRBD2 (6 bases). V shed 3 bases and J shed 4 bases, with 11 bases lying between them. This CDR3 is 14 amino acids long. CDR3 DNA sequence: TGTGCCAGCAGTTTGGACGGGAGCGCAGATACGCAGTATTTT. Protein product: CASSLDGSADTQYF.

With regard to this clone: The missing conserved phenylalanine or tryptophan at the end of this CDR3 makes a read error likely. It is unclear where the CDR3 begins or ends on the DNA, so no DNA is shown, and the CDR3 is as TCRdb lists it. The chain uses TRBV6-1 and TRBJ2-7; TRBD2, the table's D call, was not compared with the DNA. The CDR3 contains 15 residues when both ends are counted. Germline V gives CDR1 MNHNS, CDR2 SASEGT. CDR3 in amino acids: CASSRGLAGEVNPYL.

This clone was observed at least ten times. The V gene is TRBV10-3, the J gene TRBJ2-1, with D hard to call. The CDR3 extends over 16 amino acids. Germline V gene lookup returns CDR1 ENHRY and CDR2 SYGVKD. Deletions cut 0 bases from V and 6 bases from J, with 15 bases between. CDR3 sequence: CAISESRATISNEQFF. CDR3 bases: TGTGCCATCAGTGAGTCCCGAGCCACTATTTCCAATGAGCAGTTCTTC.

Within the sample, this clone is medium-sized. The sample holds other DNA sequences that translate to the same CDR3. The CDR3 region has the DNA TGTGCCAGCAGTCCCAACAGGGGACCCCCCTTGGGCACCGGGGAGCTGTTTTTT. Translation gives CASSPNRGPPLGTGELFF. The rearrangement links TRBV27 to TRBJ2-2, with TRBD1 identical over 7 bases. This CDR3 comprises 18 residues. Trimming cost V 5 bases and J 4 bases; bases outside gene matches: 16. Germline assignment: CDR1 MNHEY and CDR2 SMNVEV (reference sequence).

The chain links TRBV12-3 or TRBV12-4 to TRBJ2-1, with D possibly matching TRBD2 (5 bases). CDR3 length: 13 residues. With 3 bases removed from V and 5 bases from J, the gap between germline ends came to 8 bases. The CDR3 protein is CASSFGRDNEQFF. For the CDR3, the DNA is TGTGCCAGCAGTTTTGGGAGAGACAATGAGCAGTTCTTC.

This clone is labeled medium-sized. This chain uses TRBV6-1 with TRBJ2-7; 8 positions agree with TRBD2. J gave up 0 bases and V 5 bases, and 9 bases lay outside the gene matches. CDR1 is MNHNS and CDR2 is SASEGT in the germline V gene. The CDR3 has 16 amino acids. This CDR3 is CASSPGGLGNSYEQYF. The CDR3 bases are TGTGCCAGCAGTCCGGGGGGACTAGGGAACTCCTACGAGCAGTACTTC.

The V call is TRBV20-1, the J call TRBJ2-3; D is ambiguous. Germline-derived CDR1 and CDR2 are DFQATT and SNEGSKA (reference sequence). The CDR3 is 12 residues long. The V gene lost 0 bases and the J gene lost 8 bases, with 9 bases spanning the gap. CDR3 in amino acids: CSARDTFATQYF. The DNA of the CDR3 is TGCAGTGCTAGAGATACTTTCGCTACGCAGTATTTT.

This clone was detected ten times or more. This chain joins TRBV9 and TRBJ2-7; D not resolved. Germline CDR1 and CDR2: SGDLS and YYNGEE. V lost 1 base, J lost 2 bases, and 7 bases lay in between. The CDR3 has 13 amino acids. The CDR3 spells CASSVRATYEQYV. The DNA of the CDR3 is TGTGCCAGCAGCGTAAGAGCTACCTACGAGCAGTACGTC.

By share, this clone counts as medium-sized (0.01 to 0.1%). The CDR3 bases are TGTGCCAGCTCGGAGGCTTACGAGCAGTACTTC. Translated: CASSEAYEQYF. V and J are TRBV28 and TRBJ2-7, with D possibly being TRBD2 (5 bases). Germline loops: CDR1 MDHEN, CDR2 SYDVKM. Between the trimmed V and J ends, which lost 8 bases and 4 bases, there was a span of 9 bases. The CDR3 has 11 residues.

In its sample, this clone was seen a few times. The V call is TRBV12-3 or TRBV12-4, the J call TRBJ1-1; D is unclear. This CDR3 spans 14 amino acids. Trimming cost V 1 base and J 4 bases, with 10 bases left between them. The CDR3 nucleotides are TGTGCCAGCAGTTTAGTCTCCGTCGTCACTGAAGCTTTCTTT. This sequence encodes CASSLVSVVTEAFF.

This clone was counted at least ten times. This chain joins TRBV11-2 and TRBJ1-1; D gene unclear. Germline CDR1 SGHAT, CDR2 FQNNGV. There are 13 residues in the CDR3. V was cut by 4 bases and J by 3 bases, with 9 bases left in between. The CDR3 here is CASSSRFDTEAFF. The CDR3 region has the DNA TGTGCCAGCAGCTCCCGGTTTGACACTGAAGCTTTCTTT.

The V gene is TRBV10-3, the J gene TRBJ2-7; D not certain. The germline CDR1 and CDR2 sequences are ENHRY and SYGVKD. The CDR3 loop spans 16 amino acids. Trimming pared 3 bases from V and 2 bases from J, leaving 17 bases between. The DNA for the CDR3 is TGTGCCATCAGTGATACCGGATGGCCGATACCCTACGAGCAGTACGTC. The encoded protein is CAISDTGWPIPYEQYV.

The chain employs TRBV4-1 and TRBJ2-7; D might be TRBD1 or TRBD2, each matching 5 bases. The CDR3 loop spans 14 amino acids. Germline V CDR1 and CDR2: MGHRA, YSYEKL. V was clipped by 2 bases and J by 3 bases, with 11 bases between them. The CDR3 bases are TGCGCCAGCAGCCAAAAGGGACCGGGCTACGAGCAGTACTTC. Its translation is CASSQKGPGYEQYF.

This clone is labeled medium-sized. The CDR3 is CSAREGGGSYNSPLHF. CDR3 nucleotides: TGCAGTGCTAGAGAAGGAGGCGGCTCCTATAATTCACCCCTCCACTTT. The chain carries TRBV20-1 and TRBJ1-6; D remains ambiguous. V gave up 0 bases and J gave up 0 bases, with 9 bases separating them. Germline-derived CDR1 and CDR2 are DFQATT and SNEGSKA (reference sequence). CDR3 length: 16 amino acids.

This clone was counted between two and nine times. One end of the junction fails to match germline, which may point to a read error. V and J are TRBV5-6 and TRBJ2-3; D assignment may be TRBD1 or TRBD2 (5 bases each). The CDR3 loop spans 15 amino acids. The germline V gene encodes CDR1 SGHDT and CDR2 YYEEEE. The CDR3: CASSLPGANTYTQYF. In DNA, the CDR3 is TGTGCCAGCAGCTTGCCCGGGGCCAACACATATACGCAGTATTTT.